Listed below are T cell receptor beta chains from one sample, sequenced in a study of blood T cell repertoires in COVID-19. The data were produced by immunoSEQ multiplex PCR, yet TCRdb's version contains in-frame clones alone and is incomplete. This table has over 85,000 clones, approximately 85% appearing once. The sample consisted of peripheral blood. The receptors were sampled from a woman of 80 years or more with COVID-19, enrolled during active disease. Both conserved end residues are part of each CDR3. Each record gives: clone size, V gene, D gene, J gene, CDR3 DNA, CDR3 protein. A D gene is named only where the DNA matches it firmly. Clone size, where shown, is once, few, many, or a class for clones that have expanded.

clone size: .
V gene: TRBV27
D gene: .
J gene: TRBJ1-3
CDR3 DNA: TGTGCCAGCAGTTTATCGGGGGGGAAGTCTGGAAACACCATATATTTT
CDR3 protein: CASSLSGGKSGNTIYF

clone size: .
V gene: TRBV19
D gene: .
J gene: TRBJ1-4
CDR3 DNA: TGTGCCAGCCGGACCCCTCGGACGGACAGTGAAAAACTGTTTTTT
CDR3 protein: CASRTPRTDSEKLFF

clone size: .
V gene: TRBV27
D gene: .
J gene: TRBJ2-7
CDR3 DNA: TGTGCCAGCAGTTATCGGCAGACTTCCTACGAGCAGTACTTC
CDR3 protein: CASSYRQTSYEQYF

clone size: few
V gene: TRBV2
D gene: TRBD2
J gene: TRBJ2-5
CDR3 DNA: TGTGCCAGCAGTGATCTAGCGGGAATGGAGACCCAGTACTTC
CDR3 protein: CASSDLAGMETQYF

clone size: .
V gene: TRBV10-3
D gene: .
J gene: TRBJ1-3
CDR3 DNA: TGTGCCATCAGACAGGGCTCTGGAAACACCATATATTTT
CDR3 protein: CAIRQGSGNTIYF

clone size: few
V gene: TRBV2
D gene: .
J gene: TRBJ2-5
CDR3 DNA: TGTGCCGGGTCTGTTACAGGTTTCCAAGAGACCCAGTACTTC
CDR3 protein: CAGSVTGFQETQYF

clone size: .
V gene: TRBV27
D gene: TRBD2
J gene: TRBJ2-7
CDR3 DNA: TGTGCCAGCAGTTTTATGGGGGGGGAGCAGTACTTC
CDR3 protein: CASSFMGGEQYF

clone size: few
V gene: TRBV5-4
D gene: .
J gene: TRBJ2-3
CDR3 DNA: TGTGCCAGCAGCTCGGGAGAGTACGCAGATACGCAGTATTTT
CDR3 protein: CASSSGEYADTQYF

clone size: .
V gene: TRBV27
D gene: .
J gene: TRBJ1-4
CDR3 DNA: TGTGCCAGCAGTTTCGTACAGGGAAGGACTAATGAAAAACTGTTTTTT
CDR3 protein: CASSFVQGRTNEKLFF

clone size: .
V gene: TRBV7-8
D gene: TRBD1
J gene: TRBJ1-1
CDR3 DNA: TGTGCCAGCAGCTTTAGGACAGGAGCTATGAACACTGAAGCTTTCTTT
CDR3 protein: CASSFRTGAMNTEAFF

clone size: .
V gene: TRBV6-2/TRBV6-3
D gene: .
J gene: TRBJ1-2
CDR3 DNA: TGTGCCAGCAGTTACTCCAGAGGACAGTACTATGGCTACACCTTC
CDR3 protein: CASSYSRGQYYGYTF

clone size: .
V gene: TRBV28
D gene: TRBD1
J gene: TRBJ2-4
CDR3 DNA: TGTGCCATCGGACAGGGTCTAGCCAAAAACATTCAGTACTTC
CDR3 protein: CAIGQGLAKNIQYF